What follows describes a single T cell receptor beta chain. In the study's own analysis: From reference gene primer amplification, estimates of nucleated cell counts were derived. Here immunoSEQ multiplex PCR was the method, and the copy in TCRdb shows in-frame clones only, minus some. The V and J calls and the clone size are those of that table, but D and trimming were determined from the DNA. This table holds about 260,000 clones, over 70% found once. During the 2 weeks before they entered the study, exposed participants had met someone with a PCR-confirmed or clinician-diagnosed COVID-19 case. This specimen belongs to a study of blood T cell repertoires in COVID-19. Study background: Samples taken during acute and convalescent COVID-19 were collected in the United States, Italy and Spain.

The CDR3 totals 15 residues. Germline V lookup: CDR1 SNHLY, CDR2 FYNNEI. V dropped 5 bases and J dropped 7 bases, with 18 bases sitting between them. J is TRBJ1-5 and V is TRBV2; D not certain. This receptor was obtained from a middle-aged woman who had been exposed to COVID-19. The specimen was PBMCs or T cells enriched from blood (not recorded which). In DNA form, the CDR3 reads TGTGCCAGCAGTCAGATGCCGAGCGGGATGCAGCCCCAGCATTTT. As protein: CASSQMPSGMQPQHF.